This TCR beta chain is from a study of radiotherapy plus CTLA-4 blockade in lung cancer. Study-level background: In roughly 19% of patients, objective responses were seen; 30% to 35% had disease control. Study findings and constraints: The study found tumor-derived TCR clones expanded in blood after radiotherapy plus ipilimumab.

Chemo-refractory metastatic non-small-cell lung cancer patients underwent focal radiation alongside CTLA-4 blockade with ipilimumab. Trimming removed 5 bases from V and 5 bases from J, with 9 bases in between. CDR1 is WSHSY and CDR2 is SAAADI in the germline V gene. The CDR3 spans 12 residues. As regards this clone: The target antigen is unknown.

The protocol was immunoSEQ multiplex PCR, while the TCRdb copy is restricted to in-frame clones and leaves out a portion. The data contain about 60,000 clones, roughly 76% of them singletons. The chain links TRBV10-2 to TRBJ1-1; D possibly corresponds to TRBD1 (5 bases). The clonotype comes from a human donor with non-small cell lung cancer whose response to radiotherapy plus ipilimumab could not be evaluated. Source: peripheral blood, taken from a patient treated with radiotherapy plus ipilimumab. In DNA, the CDR3 is TGCGCCAGCAGTTCGGGGGGGACTGAAGCTTTCTTT. This sequence encodes CASSSGGTEAFF.